The clone carrying this T cell receptor beta chain was recorded many times. Its antigen is undetermined. Profiles of TCR beta VDJ and CDR3 were generated from a genomic DNA template. From the reads, TCRdb called clonotypes with MiXCR, one entry per CDR3 protein. The table records approximately 170,000 distinct CDR3 sequences, more than 45% of them present only once. Deletions cut 5 bases from V and 4 bases from J, with 12 bases between. This CDR3 comprises 14 residues. Germline V lookup: CDR1 SGHTA, CDR2 FQGTGA. This entry comes from a study of CD8+CD57+ T cells in acquired aplastic anemia. General study points: Patients versus controls showed no significant CD8+ Simpson's diversity difference.

Patients selected for sequencing had displayed CD8+CD57+ cell expansion by flow cytometry. V is TRBV7-3 and J is TRBJ2-1; a weak D match, TRBD2 (5 bases). This TCR was sampled from a human donor with aplastic anemia. Specimen: sorted CD4+, CD8+, or CD8+CD57+ T cells (not recorded which) from PBMCs. The CDR3 nucleotides read TGTGCCAGCAGCCCAACTAGTTTTTACAATGAGCAGTTCTTC. Protein product: CASSPTSFYNEQFF.